The 26 T cell receptor beta chains below were found in one sample sequenced in a study of blood T cell repertoires in COVID-19. The assay was immunoSEQ multiplex PCR, and TCRdb's table has in-frame clones only and misses some. Among some 160,000 clones listed, about four fifths were seen once. The specimen was peripheral blood. These receptors were taken from a man between 70 and 80 years old with active or convalescent COVID-19.

J is TRBJ2-1 and V is TRBV28, with TRBD1 matching over 9 bases. Losses at the gene ends were 6 bases for V and 9 bases for J; bases not matched to a gene: 15. Per germline, CDR1 MDHEN and CDR2 SYDVKM. This CDR3 region has 16 residues. The CDR3 here is CASRVSGTGNSGEQFF. CDR3 DNA sequence: TGTGCCAGCAGGGTTTCCGGGACAGGGAATTCGGGTGAGCAGTTCTTC.

The chain is built from TRBV11-3 and TRBJ2-7; a possible D gene is TRBD2 (6 bases). The CDR3 is made up of 15 amino acids. Germline V gene sequence: CDR1 SGHNT, CDR2 YENEEA. With 2 bases removed from V and 2 bases from J, the gap between germline ends came to 13 bases. Here the CDR3 reads CASSLRGSGPYEQYF. The CDR3, as DNA: TGTGCCAGCAGCTTACGAGGTAGCGGTCCCTACGAGCAGTACTTC.

In regard to this clone: Other DNA sequences in this specimen translate into the identical CDR3. The rearrangement joins TRBV19 to TRBJ1-2; weak D call: TRBD1 (6 bases). Germline CDR1 is LNHDA and CDR2 is SQIVND (reference sequence). This CDR3 contains 13 residues. The V end was cut by 2 bases, the J end by 8 bases, with 12 bases between. CDR3 residues: CASSIRGQGGYTF. As DNA, the CDR3 is TGTGCCAGTAGTATACGGGGCCAGGGGGGCTACACCTTC.

The sample holds many counts of this clone. Written as DNA, the CDR3 is TGTGCCAGCAGCTGGGGGACTACCCGACAAGAGACCCAGTACTTC. It codes for CASSWGTTRQETQYF. The chain has TRBV5-4 and TRBJ2-5; 7 bases map to TRBD2. After removal of 3 bases from V and 2 bases from J, the junction contained 7 bases not matched to a gene. CDR3 size: 15 residues. Germline values: CDR1 SGHNT, CDR2 YYREEE (reference sequence).

The chain uses TRBV24-1 and TRBJ1-2; 7 bases line up with TRBD1. Germline CDR1 reads KGHDR; CDR2 reads SFDVKD. The CDR3 covers 18 residues. The junction had 11 bases not matched to a gene; V was cut back by 1 base and J by 1 base. This CDR3 is CATSDLDRAVPYNYGYTF. The CDR3 region has the DNA TGTGCCACCAGTGATTTAGACAGGGCGGTCCCTTATAACTATGGCTACACCTTC.

V is TRBV5-1 and J is TRBJ2-7, with D perhaps TRBD1 (6 bases). Germline V gives CDR1 SGHRS, CDR2 YFSETQ. This CDR3 contains 16 residues. V dropped 4 bases and J dropped 0 bases, with 17 bases sitting between them. In nucleotides, the CDR3 is TGCGCCAGCAGCCGCTCGGCCACGACAGGCTCCTACGAGCAGTACTTC. It translates to CASSRSATTGSYEQYF.

This clone was detected once. The sample carries other DNA sequences with the same CDR3. The CDR3 is CASSKARQTSGNTIYF. The CDR3 DNA reads TGTGCCAGTAGTAAGGCCCGACAGACCTCTGGAAACACCATATATTTT. The V call is TRBV19, the J call TRBJ1-3; D is possibly TRBD1 (5 bases). The germline V gene has CDR1 LNHDA and CDR2 SQIVND (reference sequence). The CDR3 has 16 residues. Trimming removed 4 bases at V and 0 bases at J, with 13 bases between.

V gene TRBV5-1 combines with J gene TRBJ1-1; 8 bases match TRBD1. Unmatched junction bases numbered 6, after V lost 4 bases and J lost 1 base. This CDR3 is 15 amino acids long. Per the germline V gene, CDR1 is SGHRS and CDR2 is YFSETQ. CDR3 nucleotides: TGCGCCAGCAGCGGAACAGGGGGGCCGAACACTGAAGCTTTCTTT. Translated: CASSGTGGPNTEAFF.

The genes are TRBV6-5 and TRBJ2-7; the D gene is possibly TRBD2 (6 bases). The ends were cut back, 7 bases at V and 3 bases at J, with 10 bases in the middle. CDR1 is MNHEY and CDR2 is SVGAGI in the germline V gene. CDR3 size: 12 residues. The CDR3 sequence: CASKNSGYEQYF. The DNA of the CDR3 is TGTGCCAGCAAGAATAGCGGCTACGAGCAGTACTTC.

V gene TRBV9 combines with J gene TRBJ2-3; 7 bases are a match to TRBD1. After removal of 3 bases from V and 5 bases from J, the junction contained 12 bases not matched to a gene. The V gene's germline CDR1 is SGDLS and CDR2 YYNGEE. The CDR3 spans 16 residues. The CDR3 bases are TGTGCCAGCAGCGCTGAGGGCCGGGACAGAATAGATACGCAGTATTTT. It is translated as CASSAEGRDRIDTQYF.

V usage is TRBV3-1 (or the pseudogene TRBV3-2) and J usage is TRBJ1-2; TRBD1 agrees at 7 bases. The J segment lost 5 bases and the V segment lost 4 bases, leaving 7 bases of the junction unmatched. The CDR3 is 14 amino acids. CDR1 is LGHDT, CDR2 YNNKEL, per germline (reference sequence). CDR3 amino acids: CASSPDPGGYGYTF. The CDR3 DNA is TGTGCCAGCAGCCCGGACCCAGGGGGGTATGGCTACACCTTC.

V and J are TRBV6-1 and TRBJ1-1; weak D call: TRBD1 (6 bases). Germline CDR1 is MNHNS and CDR2 is SASEGT. With 2 bases removed from V and 7 bases from J, the gap between germline ends came to 14 bases. This CDR3 comprises 14 residues. CDR3 in DNA: TGTGCCAGCAGTGAATTCGTGGGACACCTTGAAGCTTTCTTT. It encodes CASSEFVGHLEAFF.

CDR3 protein: CASSQDGQGKTTQYF. The CDR3 coding sequence is TGCGCCAGCAGCCAAGATGGGCAGGGGAAGACTACGCAGTATTTT. The chain carries TRBV4-1 and TRBJ2-3, with D possibly being TRBD1 (6 bases). V lost 0 bases and J 8 bases, leaving 15 bases between the germline ends. The CDR3 totals 15 residues. The V gene's germline CDR1 is MGHRA and CDR2 YSYEKL.

This sequence joins TRBV4-2 and TRBJ2-6; D uncertain. The CDR3 runs 17 residues. Germline CDR1 is LGHNA and CDR2 is YNFKEQ. V was pared by 0 bases and J by 0 bases, with 9 bases between. Here the CDR3 DNA reads TGTGCCAGCAGCCAAGACGGAGTGAGCTCTGGGGCCAACGTCCTGACTTTC. Its translation is CASSQDGVSSGANVLTF.

The chain carries TRBV7-2 and TRBJ1-6, with D possibly being TRBD1 (6 bases). This CDR3 comprises 13 residues. The ends were cut back, 7 bases at V and 7 bases at J, with 11 bases in the middle. CDR1 is SGHTA and CDR2 is FQGNSA in the germline V gene. CDR3 sequence reads: CASNREGNSPLHF. CDR3 nucleotide sequence: TGTGCCAGCAACAGGGAGGGCAATTCACCCCTCCACTTT.

The chain is built from TRBV6-2 or TRBV6-3 and TRBJ2-1; TRBD2 aligns across 9 bases. The ends lost 4 bases at V and 0 bases at J; junction bases unmatched: 4. In germline, CDR1 is MNHEY, CDR2 SVGEGT. This CDR3 has 16 residues. The CDR3 sequence: CASSSFSGGSYNEQFF. The CDR3 DNA is TGTGCCAGCAGTTCTTTTAGCGGGGGCTCCTACAATGAGCAGTTCTTC.

A single count supports this clone. This sequence joins TRBV27 and TRBJ2-1, with 9 bases lining up with TRBD2. Unmatched junction bases numbered 5, after V lost 3 bases and J lost 8 bases. The germline CDR1 and CDR2 sequences are MNHEY and SMNVEV (reference sequence). CDR3 length equals 14 residues. The CDR3 protein is CASSLREGHDEQFF. DNA for the CDR3: TGTGCCAGCAGTTTGCGGGAGGGCCACGATGAGCAGTTCTTC.

In this sample, this clone turned up once. The chain employs TRBV3-1 (or the pseudogene TRBV3-2) and TRBJ2-3, with TRBD2 matching over 10 bases. The CDR3 contains 16 residues. V lost 4 bases to trimming and J lost 1 base; unmatched junction nucleotides: 5. From germline, CDR1 is LGHDT and CDR2 YNNKEL (reference sequence). CDR3 DNA: TGTGCCAGCAGCCTCCTTGGACTAGCGGGCACAGATACGCAGTATTTT. This gives the protein CASSLLGLAGTDTQYF.

This chain uses TRBV28 with TRBJ2-5; 9 bases are shared with TRBD1. The germline V gene encodes CDR1 MDHEN and CDR2 SYDVKM. Trimming removed 2 bases from V and 2 bases from J; junction bases left unmatched: 3. The CDR3 totals 15 residues. The CDR3: CASSLPGQGQETQYF. CDR3 coding DNA: TGTGCCAGCAGTTTACCGGGACAGGGTCAAGAGACCCAGTACTTC.

The chain recombines TRBV4-3 with TRBJ1-6; tentatively, D is TRBD1 (5 bases). Germline CDR1 LGHNA, CDR2 YSLEER. With 0 bases removed from V and 8 bases from J, the gap between germline ends came to 11 bases. The CDR3 is made up of 15 amino acids. CDR3 loop: CASSQDRQGHSPLHF. CDR3 bases: TGCGCCAGCAGCCAAGATCGGCAGGGCCATTCACCCCTCCACTTT.

The genes are TRBV5-1 and TRBJ1-5; 11 nucleotides agree with TRBD1. This CDR3 is 14 amino acids long. After removal of 3 bases from V and 6 bases from J, the junction contained 2 bases not matched to a gene. Germline CDR1 SGHRS, CDR2 YFSETQ. The CDR3 DNA is TGCGCCAGCAGCTGGACAGGGGGCAGTCAGCCCCAGCATTTT. Its translation: CASSWTGGSQPQHF.

The genes are TRBV6-5 and TRBJ1-4; 10 bases match TRBD1. This CDR3 region has 15 residues. The germline V gene encodes CDR1 MNHEY and CDR2 SVGAGI. J gave up 7 bases and V 6 bases, and 8 bases lay outside the gene matches. As DNA, the CDR3 is TGTGCCAGCAGATCACCCGGACAGGGGGGTGAAAAACTGTTTTTT. It codes for CASRSPGQGGEKLFF.

This chain uses TRBV5-5 with TRBJ2-3, with 7 bases lining up with TRBD2. The CDR3 has 15 residues. Germline V gene lookup returns CDR1 SGHKS and CDR2 YYEKEE (reference sequence). The trim removed 1 base at V and 0 bases at J, leaving 2 bases unmatched. The CDR3 nucleotides read TGTGCCAGCAGCTTGACAGCGGGGAGCACAGATACGCAGTATTTT. This codes for CASSLTAGSTDTQYF.

V usage is TRBV20-1 and J usage is TRBJ2-5; 12 bases align to TRBD2. From germline, CDR1 is DFQATT and CDR2 SNEGSKA (reference sequence). The CDR3 covers 18 residues. V lost 3 bases, J lost 4 bases, and 15 bases stayed unmatched. CDR3 DNA sequence: TGCAGTGCTAGTGACGTACTAGCGGGGGGATTGGTCGGAGAGACCCAGTACTTC. As protein: CSASDVLAGGLVGETQYF.

The chain's CDR3 is CASSLAGGVTNEQFF. The CDR3 coding sequence is TGTGCCAGCAGCTTAGCGGGGGGGGTTACAAATGAGCAGTTCTTC. The chain employs TRBV7-2 and TRBJ2-1, with TRBD2 matching 7 bases. The CDR3 is 15 residues long. The germline CDR1 and CDR2 sequences are SGHTA and FQGNSA. Unmatched junction bases numbered 6, after V lost 0 bases and J lost 7 bases.

The chain combines TRBV2 with TRBJ2-7; D is uncertain. The CDR3 is 15 amino acids. Trimming took 3 bases from V and 0 from J, leaving 12 bases between them. In germline, CDR1 is SNHLY, CDR2 FYNNEI. The CDR3 protein is CASSDTGPSSYEQYF. The CDR3, as DNA: TGTGCCAGCAGTGACACTGGGCCCAGCTCCTACGAGCAGTACTTC.